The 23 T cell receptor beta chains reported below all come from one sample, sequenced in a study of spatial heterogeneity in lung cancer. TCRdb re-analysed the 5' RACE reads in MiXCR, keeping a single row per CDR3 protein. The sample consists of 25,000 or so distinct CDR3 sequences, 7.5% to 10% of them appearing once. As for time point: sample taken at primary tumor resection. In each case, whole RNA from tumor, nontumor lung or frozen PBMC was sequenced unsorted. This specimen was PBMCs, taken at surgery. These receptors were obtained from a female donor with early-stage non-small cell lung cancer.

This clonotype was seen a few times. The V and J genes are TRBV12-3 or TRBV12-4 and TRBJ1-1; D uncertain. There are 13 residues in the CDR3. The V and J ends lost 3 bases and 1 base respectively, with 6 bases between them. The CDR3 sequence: CASSFVENTEAFF. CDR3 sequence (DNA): TGTGCCAGCAGTTTTGTGGAGAACACTGAAGCTTTCTTT.

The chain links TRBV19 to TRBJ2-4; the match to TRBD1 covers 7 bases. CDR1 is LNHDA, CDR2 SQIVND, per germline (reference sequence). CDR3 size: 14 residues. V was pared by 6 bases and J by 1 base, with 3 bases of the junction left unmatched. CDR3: CASSGTEAKNIQYF. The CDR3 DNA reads TGTGCCAGTAGCGGGACAGAGGCCAAAAACATTCAGTACTTC.

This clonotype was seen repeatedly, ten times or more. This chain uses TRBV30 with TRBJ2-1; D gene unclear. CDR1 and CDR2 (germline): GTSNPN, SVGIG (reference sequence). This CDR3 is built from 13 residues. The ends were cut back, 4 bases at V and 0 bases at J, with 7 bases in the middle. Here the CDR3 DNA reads TGTGCCTGGACTTGGAGCTCCTACAATGAGCAGTTCTTC. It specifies CAWTWSSYNEQFF.

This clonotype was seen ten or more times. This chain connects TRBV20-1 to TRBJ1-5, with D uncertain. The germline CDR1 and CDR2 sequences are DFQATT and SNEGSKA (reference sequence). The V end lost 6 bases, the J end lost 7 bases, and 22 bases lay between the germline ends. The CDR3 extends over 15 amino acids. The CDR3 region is CSALRLSGGEQPQHF. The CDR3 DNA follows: TGCAGTGCCCTCCGTCTCTCCGGAGGAGAACAGCCCCAGCATTTT.

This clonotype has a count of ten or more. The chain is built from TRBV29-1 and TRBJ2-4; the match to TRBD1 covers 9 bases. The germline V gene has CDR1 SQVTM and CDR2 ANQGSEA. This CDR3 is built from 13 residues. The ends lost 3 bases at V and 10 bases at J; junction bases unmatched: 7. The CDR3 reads CSVEPTGGRIQYF. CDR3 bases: TGCAGCGTTGAGCCTACAGGGGGCAGAATTCAGTACTTC.

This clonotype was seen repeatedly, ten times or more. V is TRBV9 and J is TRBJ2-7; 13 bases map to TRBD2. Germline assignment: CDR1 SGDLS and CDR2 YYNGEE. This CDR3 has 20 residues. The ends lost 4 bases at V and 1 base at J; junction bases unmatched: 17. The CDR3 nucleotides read TGTGCCAGCAGCCCGAGTAGCGCCAGGACTAGCGGGAGAAAGTCCTACGAGCAGTACGTC. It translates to CASSPSSARTSGRKSYEQYV.

CDR3 DNA: TGCAGTGCTAGACAGGGGCGAACTGAAGCTTTCTTT. It translates to CSARQGRTEAFF. The V gene is TRBV20-1, the J gene TRBJ1-1; possible D gene TRBD1, 6 bases. The germline gives CDR1 DFQATT, CDR2 SNEGSKA (reference sequence). The CDR3 runs 12 residues. The ends were cut back, 2 bases at V and 5 bases at J, with 9 bases in the middle.

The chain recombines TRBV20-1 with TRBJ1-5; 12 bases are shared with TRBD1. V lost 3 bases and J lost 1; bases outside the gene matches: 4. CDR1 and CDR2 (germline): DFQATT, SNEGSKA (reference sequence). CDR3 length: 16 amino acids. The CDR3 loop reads CSARGQGALSNQPQHF. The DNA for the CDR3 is TGCAGTGCTAGGGGACAGGGGGCGCTCAGCAATCAGCCCCAGCATTTT.

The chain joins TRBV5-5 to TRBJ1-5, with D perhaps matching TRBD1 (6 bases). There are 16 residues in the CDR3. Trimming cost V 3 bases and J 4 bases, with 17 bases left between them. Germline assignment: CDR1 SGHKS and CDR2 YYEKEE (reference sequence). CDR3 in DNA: TGTGCCAGCAGCTCCACTGTACAGGGACTTAATCAGCCCCAGCATTTT. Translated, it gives CASSSTVQGLNQPQHF.

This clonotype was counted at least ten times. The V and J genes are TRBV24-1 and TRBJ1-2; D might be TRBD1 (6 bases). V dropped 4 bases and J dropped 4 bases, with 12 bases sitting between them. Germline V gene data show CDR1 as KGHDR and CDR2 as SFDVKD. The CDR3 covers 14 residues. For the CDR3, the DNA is TGTGCCACCAGTGACCCGGGACACCTCTATGGCTACACCTTC. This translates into CATSDPGHLYGYTF.

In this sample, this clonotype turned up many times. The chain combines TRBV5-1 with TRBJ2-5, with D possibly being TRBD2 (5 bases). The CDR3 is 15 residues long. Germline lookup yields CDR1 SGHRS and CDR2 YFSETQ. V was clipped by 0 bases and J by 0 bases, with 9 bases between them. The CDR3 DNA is TGCGCCAGCAGCTTGGGGACTGGATACCAAGAGACCCAGTACTTC. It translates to CASSLGTGYQETQYF.

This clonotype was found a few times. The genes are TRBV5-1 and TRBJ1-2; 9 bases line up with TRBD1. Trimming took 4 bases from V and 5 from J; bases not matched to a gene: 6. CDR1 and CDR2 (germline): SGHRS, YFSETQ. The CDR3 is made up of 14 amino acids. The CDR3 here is CASSQGQGPYGYTF. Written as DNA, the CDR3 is TGCGCCAGCAGCCAGGGACAGGGCCCGTATGGCTACACCTTC.

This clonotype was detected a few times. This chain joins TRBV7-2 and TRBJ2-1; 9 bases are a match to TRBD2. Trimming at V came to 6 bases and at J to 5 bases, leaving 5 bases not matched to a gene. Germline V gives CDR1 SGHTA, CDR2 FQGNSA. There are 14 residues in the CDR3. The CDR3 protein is CASRIGLAHNEQFF. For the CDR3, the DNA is TGTGCCAGCAGGATTGGACTAGCGCACAATGAGCAGTTCTTC.

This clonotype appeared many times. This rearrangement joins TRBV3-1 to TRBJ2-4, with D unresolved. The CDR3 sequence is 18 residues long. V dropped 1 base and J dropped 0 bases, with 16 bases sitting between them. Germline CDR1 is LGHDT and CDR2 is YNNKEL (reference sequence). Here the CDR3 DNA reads TGTGCCAGCAGCCAAGCAGTTCCCCTTTTTCTAGCCAAAAACATTCAGTACTTC. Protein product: CASSQAVPLFLAKNIQYF.

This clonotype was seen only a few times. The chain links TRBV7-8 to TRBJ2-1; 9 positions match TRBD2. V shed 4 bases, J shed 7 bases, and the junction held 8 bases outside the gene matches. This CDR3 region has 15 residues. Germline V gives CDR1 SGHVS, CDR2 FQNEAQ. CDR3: CASSSSSGTRNEQFF. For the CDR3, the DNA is TGTGCCAGCAGCTCCTCTAGCGGGACGAGGAATGAGCAGTTCTTC.

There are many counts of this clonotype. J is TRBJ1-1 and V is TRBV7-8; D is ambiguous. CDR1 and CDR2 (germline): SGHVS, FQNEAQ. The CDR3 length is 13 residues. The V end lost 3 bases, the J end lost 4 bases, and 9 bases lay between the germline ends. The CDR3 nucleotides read TGTGCCAGCAGCTTGGTTTCGGTCACTGAAGCTTTCTTT. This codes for CASSLVSVTEAFF. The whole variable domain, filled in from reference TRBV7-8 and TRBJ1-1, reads GAGVSQSPRYKVAKRGQDVALRCDPISGHVSLFWYQQALGQGPEFLTYFQNEAQLDKSGLPSDRFFAERPEGSVSTLKIQRTQQEDSAVYLCASSLVSVTEAFFGQGTRLTVV.

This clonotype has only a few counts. CDR3: CASSLTNGETQYF. The CDR3, as DNA: TGTGCCAGCTCACTCACGAACGGGGAGACCCAGTACTTC. The chain couples TRBV18 to TRBJ2-5, with no clear D. Germline CDR1 is KGHSH and CDR2 is LQKENI. The V end was cut by 4 bases, the J end by 5 bases, with 11 bases between. The CDR3 spans 13 residues.

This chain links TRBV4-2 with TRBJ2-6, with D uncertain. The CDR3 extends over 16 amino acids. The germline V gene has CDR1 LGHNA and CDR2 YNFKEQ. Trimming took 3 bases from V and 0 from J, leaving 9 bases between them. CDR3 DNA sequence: TGTGCCAGCAGCCAGGAGAGTCTCTCTGGGGCCAACGTCCTGACTTTC. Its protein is CASSQESLSGANVLTF.

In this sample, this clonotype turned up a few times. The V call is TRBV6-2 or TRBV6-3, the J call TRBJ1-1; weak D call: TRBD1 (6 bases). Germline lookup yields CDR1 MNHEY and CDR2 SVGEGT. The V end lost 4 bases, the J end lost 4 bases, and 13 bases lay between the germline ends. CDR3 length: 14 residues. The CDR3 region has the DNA TGTGCCAGCAGTTCCATCGACAGGCCCACTGAAGCTTTCTTT. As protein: CASSSIDRPTEAFF.

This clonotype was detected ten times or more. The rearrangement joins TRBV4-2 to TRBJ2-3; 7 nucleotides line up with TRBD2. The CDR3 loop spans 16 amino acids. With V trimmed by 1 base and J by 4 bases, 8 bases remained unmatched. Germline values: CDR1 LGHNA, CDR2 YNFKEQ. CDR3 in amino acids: CASSQGEGRGPDTQYF. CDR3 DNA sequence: TGTGCCAGCAGCCAAGGAGAGGGGAGGGGCCCAGATACGCAGTATTTT.

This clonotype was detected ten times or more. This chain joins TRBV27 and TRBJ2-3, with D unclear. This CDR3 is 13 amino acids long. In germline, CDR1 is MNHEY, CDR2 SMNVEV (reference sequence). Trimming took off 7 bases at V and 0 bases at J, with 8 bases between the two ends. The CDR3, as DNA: TGTGCCAGCACTGGCGCTAGCACAGATACGCAGTATTTT. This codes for CASTGASTDTQYF.

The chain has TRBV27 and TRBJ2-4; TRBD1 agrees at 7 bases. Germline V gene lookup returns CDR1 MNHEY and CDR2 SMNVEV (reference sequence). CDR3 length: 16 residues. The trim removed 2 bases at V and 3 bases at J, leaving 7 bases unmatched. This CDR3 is CASSLLGTASKNIQYF. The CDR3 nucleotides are TGTGCCAGCAGTTTACTAGGGACAGCAAGCAAAAACATTCAGTACTTC.

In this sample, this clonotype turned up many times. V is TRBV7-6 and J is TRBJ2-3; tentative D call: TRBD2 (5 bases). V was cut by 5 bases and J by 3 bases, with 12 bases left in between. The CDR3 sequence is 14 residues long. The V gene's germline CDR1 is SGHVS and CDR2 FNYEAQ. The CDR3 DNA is TGTGCCAGCAGCACCGGACTGGTGACAGATACGCAGTATTTT. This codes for CASSTGLVTDTQYF.